One sample yielded the 16 T cell receptor beta chains listed below, sequenced in a study of OX40 agonist ivuxolimab in advanced cancers. Profiling relied on immunoSEQ multiplex PCR, and the TCRdb table lists in-frame clones only, not all of them. The table lists roughly 62,000 clones, over 80% of them singletons. The sample here was CD4+ or CD8+ T cells sorted from blood, taken in a trial of the OX40 agonist ivuxolimab. The receptors stem from an adult with an advanced solid tumor such as melanoma, head and neck, liver or kidney cancer.

The V call is TRBV2, the J call TRBJ2-2; 12 nucleotides line up with TRBD2. V shed 6 bases, J shed 6 bases, and the junction held 2 bases outside the gene matches. This CDR3 has 14 residues. From germline, CDR1 is SNHLY and CDR2 FYNNEI. CDR3 region: CASRRLAGAGELFF. The CDR3 bases are TGTGCCAGCAGAAGACTAGCGGGAGCCGGGGAGCTGTTTTTT.

The chain employs TRBV18 and TRBJ2-1, with 9 positions matching TRBD2. The CDR3 is made up of 14 amino acids. Germline assignment: CDR1 KGHSH and CDR2 LQKENI. The V segment lost 5 bases and the J segment 3 bases; nucleotides outside the gene matches: 2. CDR3 DNA sequence: TGTGCCAGCTCAATAGCGGGAGTCTACAATGAGCAGTTCTTC. Translated: CASSIAGVYNEQFF.

The rearrangement uses TRBV19 and TRBJ1-1; no definite D call. Trimming removed 4 bases at V and 2 bases at J, with 11 bases between. In germline, CDR1 is LNHDA, CDR2 SQIVND (reference sequence). The CDR3 is 14 residues long. CDR3 in amino acids: CASSTGRINTEAFF. The CDR3 DNA reads TGTGCCAGTAGTACCGGACGGATTAACACTGAAGCTTTCTTT. Filled out from reference TRBV19 and TRBJ1-1, the complete variable domain reads DGGITQSPKYLFRKEGQNVTLSCEQNLNHDAMYWYRQDPGQGLRLIYYSQIVNDFQKGDIAEGYSVSREKKESFPLTVTSAQKNPTAFYLCASSTGRINTEAFFGQGTRLTVV.

The V call is TRBV5-4, the J call TRBJ2-2, with D perhaps assigned TRBD1 or TRBD2 (5 bases each). Trimming removed 1 base from V and 6 bases from J, with 10 bases in between. This CDR3 has 14 amino acids. Germline CDR1 SGHNT, CDR2 YYREEE (reference sequence). CDR3 coding DNA: TGTGCCAGCAGCTTGATGGGGGAGTCCGGGGAGCTGTTTTTT. Its protein is CASSLMGESGELFF.

The V call is TRBV5-1, the J call TRBJ1-1; TRBD1 agrees at 8 bases. Germline CDR1 and CDR2: SGHRS and YFSETQ. This CDR3 is built from 15 residues. The V and J ends lost 1 base and 5 bases, in that order; junction bases with no gene match: 7. CDR3 in amino acids: CASSLLTGANTEAFF. The CDR3 DNA is TGCGCCAGCAGCTTGTTGACAGGGGCTAATACTGAAGCTTTCTTT.

The chain has TRBV10-3 and TRBJ1-1; TRBD1 matches 9 bases. The CDR3 runs to 12 residues. The junction had 3 bases not matched to a gene; V was cut back by 10 bases and J by 3 bases. Per germline, CDR1 ENHRY and CDR2 SYGVKD. CDR3 sequence: CATRDRDTEAFF. In DNA form, the CDR3 reads TGTGCCACCCGGGACAGGGACACTGAAGCTTTCTTT.

The rearrangement joins TRBV7-8 to TRBJ1-5; D is unresolved. The V end was cut by 5 bases, the J end by 5 bases, with 7 bases between. Germline V gene data show CDR1 as SGHVS and CDR2 as FQNEAQ. The CDR3 is 12 amino acids. CDR3 amino acids: CASSLSYQPQHF. DNA of the CDR3: TGTGCCAGCAGCCTCAGCTATCAGCCCCAGCATTTT.

The CDR3 bases are TGTGCCAGCAGCGTCGCACAGACGGCCTCGGGTTCACCCCTCCACTTT. Protein: CASSVAQTASGSPLHF. The chain uses TRBV9 and TRBJ1-6; D remains unclear. The CDR3 contains 16 residues. Germline lookup yields CDR1 SGDLS and CDR2 YYNGEE. Trimming cost V 2 bases and J 9 bases, with 18 bases left between them.

The chain recombines TRBV11-2 with TRBJ2-1, with TRBD2 as a possible D gene (5 bases). Per germline, CDR1 SGHAT and CDR2 FQNNGV. The CDR3 spans 14 residues. V lost 3 bases to trimming and J lost 8 bases, with 14 bases between them. The CDR3 nucleotides read TGTGCCAGCAGCTTTAGGCCTAGCAGCTATGAGCAGTTCTTC. Protein: CASSFRPSSYEQFF.

The rearrangement links TRBV11-1 to TRBJ1-1; D is undetermined. CDR1 is SGHAT, CDR2 FQDESV, per germline (reference sequence). The V and J ends lost 4 bases and 1 base respectively, with 13 bases between them. The CDR3 is 15 residues long. The CDR3 coding sequence is TGTGCCAGCAGCTCCCAGATCGGGAGGAACACTGAAGCTTTCTTT. Translating it yields CASSSQIGRNTEAFF.

The genes are TRBV2 and TRBJ2-4; TRBD2 might be the D (6 bases). CDR1 SNHLY and CDR2 FYNNEI come from the germline V gene. The V gene lost 7 bases and the J gene lost 0 bases, with 19 bases spanning the gap. This CDR3 is 17 amino acids long. The CDR3 protein is CASMEGEVLLAKNIQYF. CDR3 in DNA: TGTGCCAGCATGGAGGGCGAGGTTCTTCTAGCCAAAAACATTCAGTACTTC.

V is TRBV7-9 and J is TRBJ1-4; D remains unclear. This CDR3 is built from 16 residues. V was trimmed by 3 bases and J by 8 bases, leaving 19 bases between them. Germline V gene data show CDR1 as SEHNR and CDR2 as FQNEAQ (reference sequence). This chain's CDR3 is CASSFTGSPSREKLFF. CDR3 bases: TGTGCCAGCAGCTTCACGGGCAGCCCCTCCCGAGAAAAACTGTTTTTT.

This rearrangement joins TRBV2 to TRBJ2-1; the D is unclear. This CDR3 has 14 residues. From germline, CDR1 is SNHLY and CDR2 FYNNEI. V was shortened by 6 bases and J by 4 bases, with 13 bases between the two germline ends. In DNA form, the CDR3 reads TGTGCCAGCAGCGGTGGCAGCAGATACAATGAGCAGTTCTTC. Residues: CASSGGSRYNEQFF.

The chain employs TRBV14 and TRBJ2-6; D not certain. Germline CDR1 reads SGHDN; CDR2 reads FVKESK. The CDR3 length is 16 residues. V lost 6 bases, J lost 2 bases, and 14 bases lay in between. The chain's CDR3 is CASSRSWAPGANVLTF. CDR3 nucleotide sequence: TGTGCCAGCAGTCGAAGCTGGGCGCCTGGGGCCAACGTCCTGACTTTC.

This chain connects TRBV7-8 to TRBJ1-1; D not certain. Germline V gene lookup returns CDR1 SGHVS and CDR2 FQNEAQ. The ends were cut back, 7 bases at V and 6 bases at J, with 18 bases in the middle. The CDR3 is 14 amino acids. CDR3 sequence reads: CASTLKGLFAEAFF. The DNA of the CDR3 is TGTGCCAGCACCCTTAAGGGTCTATTCGCTGAAGCTTTCTTT.

J is TRBJ2-1 and V is TRBV5-5; a possible D gene is TRBD1 (5 bases). Germline V lookup: CDR1 SGHKS, CDR2 YYEKEE (reference sequence). The CDR3 covers 12 residues. Trimming removed 2 bases at V and 8 bases at J, with 8 bases between. The CDR3 sequence: CASSFWGDEQFF. The CDR3 coding sequence is TGTGCCAGCAGCTTTTGGGGCGATGAGCAGTTCTTC.